The rows below give T cell receptor beta chains drawn from one sample of a study of blood T cells in healthy people across ages. MiXCR was run by TCRdb on the 5' RACE reads, yielding one entry per CDR3 protein. This sample has 650,000 to 1,000,000 distinct CDR3 sequences, with about 42% found just once. Sample: blood. The receptor set was obtained from a man aged 80 or over in good health. CDR3s include the opening cysteine and the closing phenylalanine or tryptophan. The D gene is left open where the match is weak. Size is stated for part of the rows, as once, few or many counts, or as a class when the clone is expanded.

V gene,J gene,clone size,D gene,CDR3 protein,CDR3 DNA
TRBV28,TRBJ2-7,-,TRBD2,CASSRLSGVTYEQYF,TGTGCCAGCAGTCGCCTTAGCGGGGTTACCTACGAGCAGTACTTC
TRBV20-1,TRBJ2-7,-,TRBD2,CSAIGLAGPNEQYF,TGCAGTGCTATCGGACTAGCGGGGCCCAATGAGCAGTACTTC
TRBV7-2,TRBJ1-4,few,TRBD1,CASSRNSQGGNEKLFF,TGTGCCAGCAGCCGTAATTCACAGGGGGGTAATGAAAAACTGTTTTTT
TRBV24-1,TRBJ2-5,few,-,CATGTVNQETQYF,TGTGCCACCGGTACAGTAAACCAAGAGACCCAGTACTTC
TRBV12-3/TRBV12-4,TRBJ1-5,few,TRBD1,CASSMTGGSNQPQHF,TGTGCCAGCAGTATGACAGGGGGTAGCAATCAGCCCCAGCATTTT
TRBV6-5,TRBJ2-1,-,TRBD2,CASSFSSGDSYNEQFF,TGTGCCAGCAGTTTCTCTAGCGGAGATTCATACAATGAGCAGTTCTTC
TRBV5-5,TRBJ2-2,-,TRBD2,CASSFRKVAGVMDTGELFF,TGTGCCAGCAGCTTTCGAAAGGTAGCGGGAGTAATGGACACCGGGGAGCTGTTTTTT
TRBV20-1,TRBJ1-4,-,-,CSARRTNEKLFF,TGCAGTGCTCGAAGAACTAATGAAAAACTGTTTTTT
TRBV20-1,TRBJ2-1,-,TRBD2,CSARGGNSGDSYNEQFF,TGCAGTGCTAGAGGGGGAAATAGCGGGGACTCTTACAATGAGCAGTTCTTC
TRBV19,TRBJ2-1,-,TRBD2,CASSALAESYNEQFF,TGTGCCAGTAGTGCACTAGCGGAGTCCTACAATGAGCAGTTCTTC
TRBV7-9,TRBJ2-1,-,-,CASIGGSGGYEHFF,TGTGCCAGCATCGGGGGGTCAGGGGGCTATGAGCACTTCTTC
TRBV4-1,TRBJ2-7,-,-,CASSARLETYEQYF,TGCGCCAGCAGCGCCCGACTGGAAACCTACGAGCAGTACTTC
TRBV6-6,TRBJ2-2,-,TRBD1,CASSYRDRGELFF,TGTGCCAGCAGTTACAGGGACAGGGGGGAGCTGTTTTTT
TRBV11-1,TRBJ2-7,-,-,CASSRETGSYEQYF,TGTGCCAGCAGCCGTGAAACAGGATCCTACGAGCAGTACTTC
TRBV20-1,TRBJ2-5,-,-,CSAAGQTQETQYF,TGCAGTGCGGCGGGACAGACTCAAGAGACCCAGTACTTC
TRBV12-3/TRBV12-4,TRBJ1-4,-,-,CASSSEGDSGEKLFF,TGTGCCAGCAGCTCGGAGGGAGATTCGGGTGAAAAACTGTTTTTT
TRBV6-2/TRBV6-3,TRBJ2-7,-,TRBD2,CASKDLAGGSHEQYF,TGTGCCAGCAAAGACCTAGCGGGAGGCTCCCACGAGCAGTACTTC
TRBV20-1,TRBJ2-7,-,TRBD1,CSARDRVGDEQYF,TGCAGTGCTAGGGACAGGGTCGGCGACGAGCAGTACTTC
TRBV7-2,TRBJ2-2,-,-,CASSLYSTNTGELFF,TGTGCCAGCAGCTTATATTCGACGAACACCGGGGAGCTGTTTTTT
TRBV12-3/TRBV12-4,TRBJ2-1,-,-,CASRPYNLGVREQFF,TGTGCCAGCCGCCCATACAACCTCGGGGTGAGGGAGCAGTTCTTC